This T cell receptor (beta chain) was found in a study of technical replicates of blood from a few donors. This CDR3 spans 12 amino acids. After removal of 10 bases from V and 1 base from J, the junction contained 4 bases not matched to a gene. The V gene's germline CDR1 is ENHRY and CDR2 SYGVKD. Sequencing used immunoSEQ multiplex PCR; TCRdb keeps in-frame clones, though not all of them. In the table there are about 85,000 clones, approximately 94% of which are singletons. The specimen sequenced was T cells isolated from PBMCs. This receptor was obtained from a human donor in good health. V is TRBV10-3 and J is TRBJ2-7; 7 nucleotides agree with TRBD2. The CDR3 DNA reads as TGTGCCACGGGACTACAATCCTACGAGCAGTACTTC. Amino acid sequence: CATGLQSYEQYF.